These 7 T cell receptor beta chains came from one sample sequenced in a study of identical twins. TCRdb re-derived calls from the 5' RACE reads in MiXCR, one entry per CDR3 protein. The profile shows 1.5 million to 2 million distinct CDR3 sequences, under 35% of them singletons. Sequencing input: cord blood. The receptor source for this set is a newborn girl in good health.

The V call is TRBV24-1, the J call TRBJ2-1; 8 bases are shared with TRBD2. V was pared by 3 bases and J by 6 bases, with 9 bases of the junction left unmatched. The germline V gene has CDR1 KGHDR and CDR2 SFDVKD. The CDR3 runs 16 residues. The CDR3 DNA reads TGTGCCACCAGTGATCCACTAGCGGTAGCCTTCAATGAGCAGTTCTTC. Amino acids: CATSDPLAVAFNEQFF.

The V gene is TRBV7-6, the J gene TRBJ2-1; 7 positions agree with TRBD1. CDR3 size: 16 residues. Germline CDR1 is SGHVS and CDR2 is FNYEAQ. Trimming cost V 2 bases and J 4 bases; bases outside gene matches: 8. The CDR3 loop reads CASSLTFGTAYNEQFF. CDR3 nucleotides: TGTGCCAGCAGCTTAACGTTTGGGACAGCATACAATGAGCAGTTCTTC.

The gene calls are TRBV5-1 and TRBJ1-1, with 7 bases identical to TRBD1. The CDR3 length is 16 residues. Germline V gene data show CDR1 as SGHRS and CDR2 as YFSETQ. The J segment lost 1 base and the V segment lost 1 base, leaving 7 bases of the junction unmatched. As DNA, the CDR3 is TGCGCCAGCAGCTTGAAAAGACAGGGTTGGAACACTGAAGCTTTCTTT. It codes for CASSLKRQGWNTEAFF.

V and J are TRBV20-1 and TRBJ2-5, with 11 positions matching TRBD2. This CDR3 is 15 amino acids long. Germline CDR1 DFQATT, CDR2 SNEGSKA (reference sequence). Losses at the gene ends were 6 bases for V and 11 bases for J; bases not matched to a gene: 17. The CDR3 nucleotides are TGCAGTGCCCTCACTAGCGGGAGTACCCACAATGAGCAGTACTTC. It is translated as CSALTSGSTHNEQYF.

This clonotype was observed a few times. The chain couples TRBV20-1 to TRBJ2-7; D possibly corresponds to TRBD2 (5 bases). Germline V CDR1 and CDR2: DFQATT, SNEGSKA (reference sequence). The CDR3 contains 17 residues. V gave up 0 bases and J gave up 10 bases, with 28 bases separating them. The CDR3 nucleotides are TGCAGTGCTAGAGATCTTACTCAGACTACCCCTCATTCAGGCCAGTACTTC. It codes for CSARDLTQTTPHSGQYF.

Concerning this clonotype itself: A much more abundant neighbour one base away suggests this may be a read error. The CDR3 loop is CSVWGGRENEQYF. The CDR3 DNA is TGCAGCGTTTGGGGGGGCAGGGAAAATGAGCAGTACTTC. The chain joins TRBV29-1 to TRBJ2-5; a weak D match, TRBD2 (7 bases). The germline V gene has CDR1 SQVTM and CDR2 ANQGSEA. The V gene lost 5 bases and the J gene lost 11 bases, with 21 bases spanning the gap. The CDR3 runs to 13 residues.

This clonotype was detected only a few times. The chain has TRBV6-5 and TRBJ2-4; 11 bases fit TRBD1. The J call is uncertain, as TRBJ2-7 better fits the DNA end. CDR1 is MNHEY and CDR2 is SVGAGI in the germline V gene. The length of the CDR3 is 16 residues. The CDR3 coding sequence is TGTGCCAGCAGTTACCCATCCGGGACAGGGGGCTACGAGCAGTACTTC. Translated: CASSYPSGTGGYEQYF.